The entry below describes one T cell receptor beta chain. The data derive from a study of blood T cell repertoires in COVID-19. J gave up 4 bases and V 8 bases, and 6 bases lay outside the gene matches. Germline V CDR1 and CDR2: LNHDA, SQIVND (reference sequence). The CDR3 covers 14 residues. Here immunoSEQ multiplex PCR was the method, and the copy in TCRdb shows in-frame clones only, minus some. Of 250,000 to 350,000 clones listed, around 89% are singletons. The sample consisted of peripheral blood. The clonotype originates from a woman in her fifties or sixties with active or convalescent COVID-19. The chain recombines TRBV19 with TRBJ2-3; 10 nucleotides line up with TRBD1. The CDR3 bases are TGTGCCAGTTCCGGGACAGGGGTGGCAGATACGCAGTATTTT. It yields the protein CASSGTGVADTQYF.